This TCR beta chain was sequenced for a study of blood T cells in healthy people across ages. This clonotype was seen more than once but under ten times. One end of the junction varies from germline; a read error may be responsible. A second PCR, run for about 7 to 12 cycles, used a sample-barcoded 5' primer plus a J-beta primer mix. TCRdb used MiXCR to reprocess the 5' RACE reads, holding one entry per CDR3 protein. The data contain 750,000 to 950,000 distinct CDR3 sequences, under 30% of them singletons. The CDR3 extends over 15 amino acids. Per the germline V gene, CDR1 is SGHRS and CDR2 is YFSETQ. The data were also submitted as part of a second study, on T cells of mothers and their children.

Specimen: blood. The chain employs TRBV5-1 and TRBJ2-5; D is unclear. This receptor was obtained from a boy aged 10-17 years in good health. The CDR3 here is CAISSSRRIQETQYF. The CDR3 DNA reads as TGCGCCATCAGCTCCTCTAGACGGATACAAGAGACCCAGTACTTC.